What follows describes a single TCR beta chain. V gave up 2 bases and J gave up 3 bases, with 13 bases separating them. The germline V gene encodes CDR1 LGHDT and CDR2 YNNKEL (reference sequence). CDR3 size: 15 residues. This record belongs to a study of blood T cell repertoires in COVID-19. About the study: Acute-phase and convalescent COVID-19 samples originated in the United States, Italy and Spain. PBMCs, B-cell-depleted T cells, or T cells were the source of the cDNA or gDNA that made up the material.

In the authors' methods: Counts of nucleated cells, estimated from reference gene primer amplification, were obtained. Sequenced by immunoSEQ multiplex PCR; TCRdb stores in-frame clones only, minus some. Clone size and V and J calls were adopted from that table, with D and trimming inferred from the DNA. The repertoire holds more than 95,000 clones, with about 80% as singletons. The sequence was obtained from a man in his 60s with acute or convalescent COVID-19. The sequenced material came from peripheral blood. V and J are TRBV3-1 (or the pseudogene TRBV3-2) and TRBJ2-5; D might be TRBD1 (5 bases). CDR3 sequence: CASSQYSRDEETQYF. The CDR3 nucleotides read TGTGCCAGCAGCCAATACTCCAGGGATGAAGAGACCCAGTACTTC.